The 25 T cell receptor beta chains below all came from one sample that was sequenced in a study of T cell responses to AZD1222 COVID-19 vaccine. The protocol was immunoSEQ multiplex PCR, while the TCRdb copy is restricted to in-frame clones and leaves out a portion. The sample records about 210,000 clones, about 94% being singletons. Sequencing was performed on peripheral blood, taken 28 days after the second dose of the MenACWY control vaccine. These receptors were collected from an adult who received the MenACWY meningococcal vaccine as a control.

This sequence joins TRBV5-1 and TRBJ2-2, with unresolved D. The germline CDR1 and CDR2 sequences are SGHRS and YFSETQ. The germline V and J ends were trimmed by 0 bases and 2 bases, with 11 bases remaining between them. The length of the CDR3 is 16 residues. The CDR3 protein is CASSLDGVINTGELFF. The CDR3 DNA sequence: TGCGCCAGCAGCTTGGATGGGGTAATCAACACCGGGGAGCTGTTTTTT.

This clone showed up just once. This chain's CDR3 is CASSMTGGASQPQHF. The CDR3, as DNA: TGTGCCAGTAGTATGACAGGGGGCGCTTCTCAGCCCCAGCATTTT. The rearrangement uses TRBV19 and TRBJ1-5; 10 nucleotides match TRBD1. V lost 3 bases, J lost 6 bases, and 5 bases stayed unmatched. CDR3 length equals 15 residues. Germline-derived CDR1 and CDR2 are LNHDA and SQIVND (reference sequence).

The chain couples TRBV4-1 to TRBJ1-2; the D gene is possibly TRBD1 (6 bases). In germline, CDR1 is MGHRA, CDR2 YSYEKL. V gave up 3 bases and J gave up 7 bases, with 21 bases separating them. The CDR3 runs to 16 residues. CDR3 in amino acids: CASSHLSPRDKGGYTF. The DNA of the CDR3 is TGCGCCAGCAGCCATTTAAGTCCCAGGGACAAGGGTGGCTACACCTTC.

V usage is TRBV18 and J usage is TRBJ2-3; D is ambiguous. V shed 3 bases and J shed 0 bases, with 7 bases lying between them. Germline CDR1 reads KGHSH; CDR2 reads LQKENI. The CDR3 consists of 14 residues. CDR3 coding DNA: TGTGCCAGCTCACCCGACGGCAGCACAGATACGCAGTATTTT. This codes for CASSPDGSTDTQYF.

V gene TRBV14 combines with J gene TRBJ1-4; 10 nucleotides align to TRBD1. The CDR3 is made up of 14 amino acids. The germline gives CDR1 SGHDN, CDR2 FVKESK. J was trimmed by 6 bases and V by 6 bases; bases with no gene match: 4. CDR3 nucleotide sequence: TGTGCCAGCAGTTGGACAGGGGGAGATGAAAAACTGTTTTTT. The encoded protein is CASSWTGGDEKLFF.

J is TRBJ1-2 and V is TRBV7-2; D unresolved. V lost 5 bases and J lost 8, with 15 bases in between. The length of the CDR3 is 13 residues. In germline, CDR1 is SGHTA, CDR2 FQGNSA. The chain's CDR3 is CASSTDVVRGYTF. CDR3 sequence (DNA): TGTGCCAGCAGCACGGACGTCGTGAGGGGCTACACCTTC. Full variable domain (missing parts from reference TRBV7-2 and TRBJ1-2): GAGVSQSPSNKVTEKGKDVELRCDPISGHTALYWYRQSLGQGLEFLIYFQGNSAPDKSGLPSDRFSAERTGGSVSTLTIQRTQQEDSAVYLCASSTDVVRGYTFGSGTRLTVV.

This clone was recorded once. CDR3: CSLTRASGRTDTQYF. DNA of the CDR3: TGCAGCCTAACGAGGGCTAGCGGGAGGACCGATACGCAGTATTTT. The chain carries TRBV29-1 and TRBJ2-3; 11 bases line up with TRBD2. After removal of 8 bases from V and 6 bases from J, the junction contained 13 bases not matched to a gene. In germline, CDR1 is SQVTM, CDR2 ANQGSEA. The CDR3 totals 15 residues.

Turning to this clone: The conserved phenylalanine or tryptophan is not found at the CDR3 terminus, so this likely reflects a read error. Because the CDR3's place on the DNA is in doubt, the DNA is left out and the CDR3 is given as listed by TCRdb. V and J are TRBV5-3 and TRBJ1-1; the table's D call of TRBD1 was not tested on the DNA. TRBV5-3 has ORF status, its function being uncertain. The CDR3 is 10 residues long, ends included. The CDR3 here is CARSLEGTGN.

The V and J genes are TRBV6-5 and TRBJ1-3, with D unclear. CDR3 length equals 14 residues. Germline CDR1 is MNHEY and CDR2 is SVGAGI. The V and J ends lost 0 bases and 0 bases respectively, with 3 bases between them. The CDR3: CASSYSSSGNTIYF. The CDR3 DNA reads TGTGCCAGCAGTTACTCAAGCTCTGGAAACACCATATATTTT.

The chain's CDR3 is CASSIWSIDQPQHF. The CDR3 DNA is TGTGCCAGTAGTATTTGGTCAATTGATCAGCCCCAGCATTTT. V usage is TRBV19 and J usage is TRBJ1-5; D is unresolved. Trimming removed 3 bases from V and 5 bases from J, with 11 bases in between. Germline loops: CDR1 LNHDA, CDR2 SQIVND (reference sequence). There are 14 residues in the CDR3.

This clone turned up a few times. CDR3 in DNA: TGTGCCAGTATTCCGACCTCTGGGGCCAACGTCCTGACTTTC. Protein product: CASIPTSGANVLTF. The chain carries TRBV19 and TRBJ2-6, with no clear D. Trimming left V 7 bases short and J 0 bases short, with 7 bases between. The CDR3 length is 14 residues. Per germline, CDR1 LNHDA and CDR2 SQIVND (reference sequence).

This clone occurred once. The chain carries TRBV7-3 and TRBJ2-5; 14 bases align to TRBD2. V trimming: 5 bases; J trimming: 2 bases; junction bases outside the gene matches: 7. The CDR3 is 17 amino acids. Germline CDR1 is SGHTA and CDR2 is FQGTGA. The CDR3, as DNA: TGTGCCAGCAGCCGGACTAGCGGGGGGCTGGTTCAAGAGACCCAGTACTTC. It specifies CASSRTSGGLVQETQYF.

The V call is TRBV7-4, the J call TRBJ1-1; D unresolved. The CDR3 totals 13 residues. Germline-derived CDR1 and CDR2 are SGHVT and SQSDAQ. V lost 2 bases and J 6 bases, leaving 10 bases between the germline ends. CDR3 bases: TGTGCCAGCAGCTTACAACATAAGTCTGAAGCTTTCTTT. This codes for CASSLQHKSEAFF.

This chain connects TRBV4-1 to TRBJ1-3, with D maybe TRBD1 (5 bases). The CDR3 sequence is 17 residues long. The V gene's germline CDR1 is MGHRA and CDR2 YSYEKL. V gave up 0 bases and J gave up 3 bases, with 15 bases separating them. The CDR3 DNA reads TGCGCCAGCAGCCAAGATCTCGGGCAGGGCCTTGGAAACACCATATATTTT. It encodes CASSQDLGQGLGNTIYF.

This chain joins TRBV30 and TRBJ2-7; TRBD1 matches at 10 bases. Per germline, CDR1 GTSNPN and CDR2 SVGIG (reference sequence). The CDR3 extends over 14 amino acids. J lost 2 bases, V lost 4 bases, and 5 bases had no gene match. This chain's CDR3 is CAWTPGTGAYEQYF. As DNA, the CDR3 is TGTGCCTGGACGCCCGGGACAGGGGCCTACGAGCAGTACTTC.

The V call is TRBV5-6, the J call TRBJ1-2; possible D gene TRBD1, 5 bases. V lost 3 bases and J 2 bases, leaving 11 bases between the germline ends. The V gene's germline CDR1 is SGHDT and CDR2 YYEEEE. This CDR3 spans 14 amino acids. The CDR3 nucleotides read TGTGCCAGCAGCTGGGGACTGGTAAACTATGGCTACACCTTC. This translates into CASSWGLVNYGYTF.

V gene TRBV5-4 combines with J gene TRBJ1-1; D gene unclear. The CDR3 has 15 amino acids. Germline V gene sequence: CDR1 SGHNT, CDR2 YYREEE (reference sequence). Trimming cost V 1 base and J 2 bases, with 12 bases left between them. CDR3 bases: TGTGCCAGCAGCTTGACAGAGAAACTTAACACTGAAGCTTTCTTT. Translated: CASSLTEKLNTEAFF.

This chain joins TRBV3-1 (or the pseudogene TRBV3-2) and TRBJ1-2; D might be TRBD1 (6 bases). CDR1 and CDR2 (germline): LGHDT, YNNKEL (reference sequence). This CDR3 spans 13 amino acids. Deletions cut 4 bases from V and 3 bases from J, with 9 bases between. CDR3 protein: CASSPDRYYGYTF. The CDR3 nucleotides read TGTGCCAGCAGCCCGGACAGATACTATGGCTACACCTTC.

This rearrangement joins TRBV9 to TRBJ1-3; D unresolved. V was clipped by 10 bases and J by 4 bases, with 9 bases between them. Germline CDR1 SGDLS, CDR2 YYNGEE. The CDR3 length is 11 residues. CDR3 residues: CASKRGNTIYF. The DNA for the CDR3 is TGTGCCTCGAAACGGGGAAACACCATATATTTT.

The chain is built from TRBV2 and TRBJ2-7; 9 nucleotides align to TRBD2. Germline V gene data show CDR1 as SNHLY and CDR2 as FYNNEI. This CDR3 is built from 14 residues. The V gene end was trimmed by 8 bases and the J gene end by 0 bases; junction bases not matched to a gene: 5. Here the CDR3 DNA reads TGTGCCAGCTGTCAGCGGGAGGACTCCTACGAGCAGTACTTC. Amino acids: CASCQREDSYEQYF.

The J gene is TRBJ2-1, the V gene TRBV10-3, with unresolved D. This CDR3 spans 14 amino acids. From germline, CDR1 is ENHRY and CDR2 SYGVKD. Trimming removed 11 bases at V and 0 bases at J, with 14 bases between. The CDR3 sequence: CAGAASSSYNEQFF. The CDR3 DNA is TGTGCCGGCGCGGCTTCCAGCTCCTACAATGAGCAGTTCTTC.

The chain uses TRBV5-1 and TRBJ1-4; D is ambiguous. Trimming left V 4 bases short and J 4 bases short, with 11 bases between. The CDR3 is 14 residues long. The germline V gene has CDR1 SGHRS and CDR2 YFSETQ. The DNA of the CDR3 is TGCGCCAGCAGCCCGGCCACCTATAATGAAAAACTGTTTTTT. It specifies CASSPATYNEKLFF. The variable domain in full, with the rest retrieved from reference TRBV5-1 and TRBJ1-4, is KAGVTQTPRYLIKTRGQQVTLSCSPISGHRSVSWYQQTPGQGLQFLFEYFSETQRNKGNFPGRFSGRQFSNSRSEMNVSTLELGDSALYLCASSPATYNEKLFFGSGTQLSVL.

Notes on this clone: The junction shows a germline mismatch at one end, possibly a read error. J is TRBJ2-1 and V is TRBV7-2; TRBD1 is a possible D gene (6 bases). The CDR3 spans 15 residues. Per the germline V gene, CDR1 is SGHTA and CDR2 is FQGNSA. CDR3: CPGPEGVSSYNEQFF. Written as DNA, the CDR3 is TGCCCCGGGCCCGAGGGGGTAAGCTCCTACAATGAGCAGTTCTTC. The full variable domain, rest sourced from reference TRBV7-2 and TRBJ2-1, is GAGVSQSPSNKVTEKGKDVELRCDPISGHTALYWYRQSLGQGLEFLIYFQGNSAPDKSGLPSDRFSAERTGGSVSTLTIQRTQQEDSAVYLCPGPEGVSSYNEQFFGPGTRLTVL.

The chain is built from TRBV3-1 (or the pseudogene TRBV3-2) and TRBJ2-5; D not certain. There are 15 residues in the CDR3. CDR1 and CDR2 from the germline V gene are LGHDT and YNNKEL (reference sequence). Trimming removed 4 bases at V and 5 bases at J, with 17 bases between. Here the CDR3 reads CASSPRILQVETQYF. The CDR3 bases are TGTGCCAGCAGCCCTCGGATTCTCCAGGTCGAGACCCAGTACTTC.

V gene TRBV5-1 combines with J gene TRBJ1-1; tentative D call: TRBD1 (5 bases). V lost 3 bases, J lost 0 bases, and 21 bases lay in between. The germline V gene has CDR1 SGHRS and CDR2 YFSETQ. This CDR3 region has 18 residues. The CDR3 nucleotides read TGCGCCAGCAGCTCCTTGGCCCAGGGAGGCGGAATGAACACTGAAGCTTTCTTT. Translated, it gives CASSSLAQGGGMNTEAFF.